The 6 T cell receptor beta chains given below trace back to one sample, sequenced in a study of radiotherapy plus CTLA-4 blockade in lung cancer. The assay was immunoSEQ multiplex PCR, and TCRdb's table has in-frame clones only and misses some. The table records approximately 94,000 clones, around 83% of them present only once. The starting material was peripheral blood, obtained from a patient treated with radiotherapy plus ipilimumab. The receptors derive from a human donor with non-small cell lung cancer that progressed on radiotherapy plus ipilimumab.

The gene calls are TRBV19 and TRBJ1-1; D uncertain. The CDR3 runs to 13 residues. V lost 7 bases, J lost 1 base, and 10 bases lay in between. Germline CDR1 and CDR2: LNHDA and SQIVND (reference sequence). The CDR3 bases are TGTGCCAGTAAAGTCCGGCGGAACACTGAAGCTTTCTTT. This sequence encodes CASKVRRNTEAFF.

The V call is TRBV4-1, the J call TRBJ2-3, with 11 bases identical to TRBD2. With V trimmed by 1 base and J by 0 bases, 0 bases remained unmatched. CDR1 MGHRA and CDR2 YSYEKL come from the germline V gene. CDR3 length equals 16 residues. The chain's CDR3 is CASSQGLAGSTDTQYF. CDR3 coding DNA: TGCGCCAGCAGCCAAGGACTAGCGGGAAGCACAGATACGCAGTATTTT.

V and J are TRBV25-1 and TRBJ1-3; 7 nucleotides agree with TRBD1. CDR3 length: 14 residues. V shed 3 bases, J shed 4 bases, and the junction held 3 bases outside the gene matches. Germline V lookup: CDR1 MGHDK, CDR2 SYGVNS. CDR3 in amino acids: CASSEQGGGNTIYF. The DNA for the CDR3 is TGTGCCAGCAGTGAGCAGGGGGGAGGAAACACCATATATTTT.

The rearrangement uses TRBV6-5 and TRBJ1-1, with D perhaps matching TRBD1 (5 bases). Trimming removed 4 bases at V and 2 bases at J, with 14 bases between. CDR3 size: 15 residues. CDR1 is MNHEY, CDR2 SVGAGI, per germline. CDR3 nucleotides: TGTGCCAGCAGTTTAAGCAAGAGGGGAAACACTGAAGCTTTCTTT. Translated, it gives CASSLSKRGNTEAFF.

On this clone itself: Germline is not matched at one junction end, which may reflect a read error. In nucleotides, the CDR3 is TGCGTCAGCAGCCCGGGACAGGGGGTGGTAGAGACCCAGTACTTC. Its protein is CVSSPGQGVVETQYF. V usage is TRBV5-1 and J usage is TRBJ2-5; 11 bases fit TRBD1. Germline-derived CDR1 and CDR2 are SGHRS and YFSETQ. This CDR3 is built from 15 residues. The whole variable domain, filled in from reference TRBV5-1 and TRBJ2-5, reads KAGVTQTPRYLIKTRGQQVTLSCSPISGHRSVSWYQQTPGQGLQFLFEYFSETQRNKGNFPGRFSGRQFSNSRSEMNVSTLELGDSALYLCVSSPGQGVVETQYFGPGTRLLVL.

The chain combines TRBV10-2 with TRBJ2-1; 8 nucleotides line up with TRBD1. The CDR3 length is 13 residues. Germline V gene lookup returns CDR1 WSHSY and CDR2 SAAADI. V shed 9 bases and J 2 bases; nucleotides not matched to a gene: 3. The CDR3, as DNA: TGCGCCAGTCAGGACAGGGCCTACAATGAGCAGTTCTTC. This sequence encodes CASQDRAYNEQFF.